By sample share, the clone carrying this T cell receptor (beta chain) is large (0.1 to 1%). This CDR3 contains 13 residues. V gave up 10 bases and J gave up 6 bases; unmatched junction bases: 8. CDR1 and CDR2 from the germline V gene are LNHDA and SQIVND (reference sequence). After roughly 15 days, CD4+ cells were restimulated roughly 24 h with the same allogeneic DPB1. Stimulation used HeLa cells expressing transduced HLA-DPA1/DPB1, HLA-DM, invariant chain and CD80. These data originate in a study of T cell repertoires and HLA-DP antigens. The PCR primers covered 54 TRBV and 13 TRBJ segments. Only in-frame clones appear in the TCRdb table, and some are missing; sequencing was by immunoSEQ multiplex PCR. Of roughly 2,000 clones listed, over 65% are singletons.

Sequenced sample: CD137- CD4+ T cells from cultured PBMCs. V gene TRBV19 combines with J gene TRBJ1-5; 8 bases align to TRBD1. This clonotype was obtained from a man aged 45-65 years in good health and CMV-seronegative. The CDR3 nucleotides read TGTGCCACCCTCAGGGGGCTAGGTCAGCCCCAGCATTTT. Protein product: CATLRGLGQPQHF.